This TCR beta chain comes out of a study of blood T cells in healthy people across ages. Study in general: The capture of about one barcoded beta molecule per two T cells was achieved by template switching.

Looked up from germline, CDR1 is PRHDT and CDR2 is FYEKMQ (reference sequence). Trimming removed 2 bases at V and 10 bases at J, with 12 bases between. The CDR3 spans 14 residues. The donors, all healthy, were Caucasians living in Russia, aged roughly 6 to 95. Total RNA, at least 5 micrograms per sample, was extracted from PBMCs. Primed by a sample-barcoded 5' primer and a J-beta primer mix, a second PCR proceeded for about 6 to 11 cycles. TCRdb re-analysed the 5' RACE reads in MiXCR, keeping a single row per CDR3 protein. Among about 1.7 million distinct CDR3 sequences listed, roughly 30% were seen once.

V usage is TRBV13 and J usage is TRBJ1-6; TRBD1 is a possible D gene (6 bases). This receptor was taken from a woman aged 25 to 39 in good health. Sequenced sample: blood. This chain's CDR3 is CASSLRDRKSPLHF. As DNA, the CDR3 is TGTGCCAGCAGCTTACGAGACAGGAAATCACCCCTCCACTTT.